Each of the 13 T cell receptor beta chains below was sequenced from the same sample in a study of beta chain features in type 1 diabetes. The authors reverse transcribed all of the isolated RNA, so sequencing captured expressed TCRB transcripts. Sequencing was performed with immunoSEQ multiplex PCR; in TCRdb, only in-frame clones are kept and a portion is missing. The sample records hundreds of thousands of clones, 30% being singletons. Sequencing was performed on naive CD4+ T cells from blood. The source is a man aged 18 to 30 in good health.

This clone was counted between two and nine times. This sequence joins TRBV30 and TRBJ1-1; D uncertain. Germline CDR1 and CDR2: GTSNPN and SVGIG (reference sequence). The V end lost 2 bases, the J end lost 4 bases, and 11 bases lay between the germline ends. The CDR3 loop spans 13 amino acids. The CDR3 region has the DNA TGTGCCTGGAGTCGGGAGAGGATCACTGAAGCTTTCTTT. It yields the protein CAWSRERITEAFF. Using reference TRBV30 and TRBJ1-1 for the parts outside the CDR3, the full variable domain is SQTIHQWPATLVQPVGSPLSLECTVEGTSNPNLYWYRQAAGRGLQLLFYSVGIGQISSEVPQNLSASRPQDRQFILSSKKLLLSDSGFYLCAWSRERITEAFFGQGTRLTVV.

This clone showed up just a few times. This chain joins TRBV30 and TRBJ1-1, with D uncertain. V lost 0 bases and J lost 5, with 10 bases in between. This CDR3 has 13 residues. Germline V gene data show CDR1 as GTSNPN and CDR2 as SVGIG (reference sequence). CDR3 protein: CAWSVLKGTEAFF. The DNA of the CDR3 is TGTGCCTGGAGTGTACTAAAAGGGACTGAAGCTTTCTTT.

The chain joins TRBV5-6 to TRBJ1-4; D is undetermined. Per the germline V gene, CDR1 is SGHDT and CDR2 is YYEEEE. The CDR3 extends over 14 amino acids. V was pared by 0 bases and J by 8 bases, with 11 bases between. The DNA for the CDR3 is TGTGCCAGCAGCTTGGTCCCCTTTGGGGAAAAACTGTTTTTT. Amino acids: CASSLVPFGEKLFF.

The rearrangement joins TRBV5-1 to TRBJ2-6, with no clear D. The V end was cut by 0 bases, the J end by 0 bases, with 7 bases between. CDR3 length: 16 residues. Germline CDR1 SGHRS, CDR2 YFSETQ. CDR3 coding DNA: TGCGCCAGCAGCTTGGTTCCACTCTCTGGGGCCAACGTCCTGACTTTC. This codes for CASSLVPLSGANVLTF.

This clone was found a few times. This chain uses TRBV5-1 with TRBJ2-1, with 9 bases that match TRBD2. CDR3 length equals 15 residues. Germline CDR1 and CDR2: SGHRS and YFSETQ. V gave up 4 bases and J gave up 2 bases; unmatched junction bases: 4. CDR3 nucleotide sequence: TGCGCCAGCAGCCCTAGCGGGATCGCCTACAATGAGCAGTTCTTC. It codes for CASSPSGIAYNEQFF.

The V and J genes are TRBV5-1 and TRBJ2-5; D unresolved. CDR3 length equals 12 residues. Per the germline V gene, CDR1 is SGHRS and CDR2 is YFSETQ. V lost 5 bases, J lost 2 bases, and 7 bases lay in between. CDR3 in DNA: TGCGCCAGCAGTGAGATGCAAGAGACCCAGTACTTC. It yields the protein CASSEMQETQYF.

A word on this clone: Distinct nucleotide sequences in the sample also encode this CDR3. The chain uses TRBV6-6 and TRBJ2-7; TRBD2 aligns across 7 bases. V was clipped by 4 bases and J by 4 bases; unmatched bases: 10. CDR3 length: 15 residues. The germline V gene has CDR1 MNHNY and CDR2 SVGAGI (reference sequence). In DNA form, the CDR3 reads TGTGCCAGCAGTTCCCCGGAGGGAGGGCGTTACGAGCAGTACTTC. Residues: CASSSPEGGRYEQYF.

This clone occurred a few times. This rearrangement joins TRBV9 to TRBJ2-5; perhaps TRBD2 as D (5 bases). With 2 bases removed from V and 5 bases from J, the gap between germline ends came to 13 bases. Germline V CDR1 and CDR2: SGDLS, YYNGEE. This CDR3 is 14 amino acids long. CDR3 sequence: CASSVDGGPETQYF. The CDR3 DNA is TGTGCCAGCAGCGTGGACGGAGGACCGGAGACCCAGTACTTC.

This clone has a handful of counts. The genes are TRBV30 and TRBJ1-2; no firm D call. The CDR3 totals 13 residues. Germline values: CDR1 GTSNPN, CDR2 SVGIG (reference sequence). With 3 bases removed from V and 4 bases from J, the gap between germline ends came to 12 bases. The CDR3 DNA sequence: TGTGCCTGGAGGAAAAACAGTGTCTATGGCTACACCTTC. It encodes CAWRKNSVYGYTF.

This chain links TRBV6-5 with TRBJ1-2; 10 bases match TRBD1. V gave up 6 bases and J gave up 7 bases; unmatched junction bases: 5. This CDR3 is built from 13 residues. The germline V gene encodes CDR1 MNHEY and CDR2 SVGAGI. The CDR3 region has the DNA TGTGCCAGCAGCACGACAGGGGGCGTTGGCTACACCTTC. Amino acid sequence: CASSTTGGVGYTF.

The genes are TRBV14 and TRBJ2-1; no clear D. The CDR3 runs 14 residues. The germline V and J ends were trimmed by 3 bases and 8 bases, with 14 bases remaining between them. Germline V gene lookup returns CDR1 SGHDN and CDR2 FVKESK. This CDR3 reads CASSQRTAWDEQFF. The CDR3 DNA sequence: TGTGCCAGCAGCCAGCGGACGGCGTGGGATGAGCAGTTCTTC.

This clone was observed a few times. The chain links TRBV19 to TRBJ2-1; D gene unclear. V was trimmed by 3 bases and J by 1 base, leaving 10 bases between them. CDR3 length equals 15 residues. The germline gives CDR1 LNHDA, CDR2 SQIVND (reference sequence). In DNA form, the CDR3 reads TGTGCCAGTAGTATTTACTGGCCTTCCTACAATGAGCAGTTCTTC. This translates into CASSIYWPSYNEQFF.

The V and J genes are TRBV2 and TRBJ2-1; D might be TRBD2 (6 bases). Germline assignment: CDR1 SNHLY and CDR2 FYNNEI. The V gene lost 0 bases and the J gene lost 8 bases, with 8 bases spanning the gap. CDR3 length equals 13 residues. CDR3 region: CASSEAGGHEQFF. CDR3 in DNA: TGTGCCAGCAGTGAAGCGGGAGGCCATGAGCAGTTCTTC.